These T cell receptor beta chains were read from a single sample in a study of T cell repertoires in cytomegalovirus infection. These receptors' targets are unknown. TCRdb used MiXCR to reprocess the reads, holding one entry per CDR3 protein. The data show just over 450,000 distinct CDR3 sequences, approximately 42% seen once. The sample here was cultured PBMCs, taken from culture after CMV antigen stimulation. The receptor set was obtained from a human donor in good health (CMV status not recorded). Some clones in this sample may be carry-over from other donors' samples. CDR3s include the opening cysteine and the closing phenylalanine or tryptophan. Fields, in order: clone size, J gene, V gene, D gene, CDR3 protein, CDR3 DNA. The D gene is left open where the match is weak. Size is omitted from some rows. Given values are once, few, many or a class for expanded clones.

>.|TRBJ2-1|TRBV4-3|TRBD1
CASSQGQAYNEQFF
TGCGCCAGCAGCCAGGGACAGGCCTACAATGAGCAGTTCTTC
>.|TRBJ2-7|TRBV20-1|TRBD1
CSVRGPGGHEQYF
TGCAGTGTCAGGGGCCCAGGGGGCCACGAGCAGTACTTC
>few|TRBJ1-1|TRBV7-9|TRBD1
CASSPGPRGYTEAFF
TGTGCCAGCAGCCCTGGACCCAGGGGGTACACTGAAGCTTTCTTT
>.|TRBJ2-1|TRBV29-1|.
CSVEYGQYYNEQFF
TGCAGCGTCGAGTATGGACAGTACTACAATGAGCAGTTCTTC
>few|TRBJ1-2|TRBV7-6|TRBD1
CASSLAPGWDRANYGYTF
TGTGCCAGCAGCTTAGCGCCTGGTTGGGACAGGGCTAACTATGGCTACACCTTC
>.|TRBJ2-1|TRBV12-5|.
CASGLSTYNEQFF
TGTGCTAGTGGTTTGTCGACCTACAATGAGCAGTTCTTC
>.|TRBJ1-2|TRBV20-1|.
CSARSDEPVRVGYTF
TGCAGTGCTAGATCGGACGAACCTGTTAGGGTTGGCTACACCTTC
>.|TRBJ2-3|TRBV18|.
CASSPPGTGTLADTQYF
TGTGCCAGCTCACCTCCCGGCACCGGGACCCTCGCTGATACGCAGTATTTT
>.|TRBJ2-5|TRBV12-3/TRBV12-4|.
CASSRGLLQETQYF
TGTGCCAGCAGTCGGGGACTCCTCCAAGAGACCCAGTACTTC
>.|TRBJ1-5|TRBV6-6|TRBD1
CASSNTDRDQPQHF
TGTGCCAGCAGTAACACAGACAGGGACCAGCCCCAGCATTTT
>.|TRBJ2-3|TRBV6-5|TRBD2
CASSQLAGGSDTQYF
TGTGCCAGCAGTCAATTAGCGGGAGGGTCCGATACGCAGTATTTT
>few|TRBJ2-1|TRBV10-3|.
CAISEAWMDEQFF
TGTGCCATCAGTGAGGCGTGGATGGATGAGCAGTTCTTC
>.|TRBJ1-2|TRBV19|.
CASMGENYGYTF
TGTGCCAGTATGGGGGAAAACTATGGCTACACCTTC
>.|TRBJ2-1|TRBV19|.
CASSRRALGYNEQFF
TGTGCCAGTAGTAGACGGGCTCTGGGCTACAATGAGCAGTTCTTC
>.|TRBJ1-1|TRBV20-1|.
CSAPPGGRQPNTEAFF
TGCAGTGCTCCGCCTGGAGGCAGACAGCCGAACACTGAAGCTTTCTTT
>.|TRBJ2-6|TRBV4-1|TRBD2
CASSQVPAGEGSGANVLTF
TGCGCCAGCAGCCAAGTGCCCGCGGGAGAGGGGTCTGGGGCCAACGTCCTGACTTTC
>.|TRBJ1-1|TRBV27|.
CASSLARFITEAFF
TGTGCCAGCAGTTTAGCCCGATTTATCACTGAAGCTTTCTTT
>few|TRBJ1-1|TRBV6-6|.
CASSISGSGTEAFF
TGTGCCAGCAGTATCAGCGGGAGTGGAACTGAAGCTTTCTTT